A selection of T cell receptor beta chains follows, all from one sample in a study of T cells in Graves' hyperthyroidism and ophthalmopathy. TCRdb re-derived calls from the multiplex PCR reads in MiXCR, one entry per CDR3 protein. This sample yields 660,000 or so distinct CDR3 sequences, of which about a fifth are seen a single time; around a third belongs to the top ten. Sequenced material: blood. The receptors originated from a man younger than 45 with Graves' ophthalmopathy. The CDR3 runs from the conserved cysteine through the conserved F or W. A D gene is named only where the DNA matches it firmly. For some rows the clone size is stated as once, few or many, or as a class when expanded; others skip it.

>TRBJ2-5|19|TRBV3-1|TRBD2|few
TGTGCCAGCAGCCAAGATACAAAGGGACTAGCGGCTTCCCAAGAGACCCAGTACTTC
CASSQDTKGLAASQETQYF
>TRBJ1-1|15|TRBV7-3|TRBD1|few
TGTGCCAGCAGCCTACCAAACAGGGGTGACACTGAAGCTTTCTTT
CASSLPNRGDTEAFF
>TRBJ1-4|14|TRBV4-1|.|once
TGCGCCAGCAGCCAATTCTCGGGGGGTGAAAAACTGTTTTTT
CASSQFSGGEKLFF
>TRBJ2-7|14|TRBV5-1|TRBD2|many
TGCGCCAGCAGCAATAGCGGGAGGGTCAACGAGCAGTACTTC
CASSNSGRVNEQYF
>TRBJ2-2|16|TRBV7-3|.|few
TGTGCCAGCAGTTCGAGGGGGGGGTCAAACACCGGGGAGCTGTTTTTT
CASSSRGGSNTGELFF
>TRBJ1-3|16|TRBV4-2|.|few
TGTGCCAGCAGCCAAGAAAGGACTCACTCTGGAAACACCATATATTTT
CASSQERTHSGNTIYF
>TRBJ1-1|15|TRBV11-1|TRBD1|many
TGTGCCAGCAGCGGTCGACAGGGAGGGATCGCTGAAGCTTTCTTT
CASSGRQGGIAEAFF
>TRBJ1-4|14|TRBV19|.|.
TGTGCCAGTAGAGACGACCCGGCTAATGAAAAACTGTTTTTT
CASRDDPANEKLFF
>TRBJ2-5|16|TRBV10-3|.|.
TGTGCCACCTCGAGAGGGGGGGCTGTAAACCAAGAGACCCAGTACTTC
CATSRGGAVNQETQYF
>TRBJ2-3|19|TRBV4-3|TRBD1|.
TGCGCCAGCAGCCAATCTCCGGGACAGGGGATCCTTAGCACAGATACGCAGTATTTT
CASSQSPGQGILSTDTQYF
>TRBJ1-1|13|TRBV6-2/TRBV6-3|.|many
TGTGCCAGCAGAATACAGGCGAACACTGAAGCTTTCTTT
CASRIQANTEAFF
>TRBJ2-2|13|TRBV2|.|many
TGTGCCAGCAGTGGGACTGACACCGGGGAGCTGTTTTTT
CASSGTDTGELFF
>TRBJ2-5|12|TRBV6-1|.|many
TGTGCCAGCGCGGGGACAGAAGAGACCCAGTACTTC
CASAGTEETQYF
>TRBJ1-2|13|TRBV30|TRBD1|many
TGTGCCTATCCCCGGGACAGGGTTGATGGCTACACCTTC
CAYPRDRVDGYTF
>TRBJ2-5|16|TRBV6-1|TRBD2|few
TGTGCCAGCAATCTCCTAGCGGGAGGTCCCTATGAGACCCAGTACTTC
CASNLLAGGPYETQYF
>TRBJ1-1|15|TRBV5-1|.|many
TGCGCCAGCAGCTTGGATCAGGGAGCAGGCACTGAAGCTTTCTTT
CASSLDQGAGTEAFF
>TRBJ2-7|14|TRBV7-2|.|.
TGTGCCAGCAGCTTGGACTTTGGCTCCTACGAGCAGTACTTC
CASSLDFGSYEQYF
>TRBJ1-6|15|TRBV7-2|.|few
TGTGCCAGCAGCCTCCGGGTCTACTATAATTCACCCCTCCACTTT
CASSLRVYYNSPLHF
>TRBJ2-1|11|TRBV12-3/TRBV12-4|.|many
TGTGCCAGCAGTTTGCGGCTTGAGCAGTTCTTC
CASSLRLEQFF
>TRBJ1-6|16|TRBV6-1|.|.
TGTGCCAGCAGATACGAAGCGAGCTCCTATAATTCACCCCTCCACTTT
CASRYEASSYNSPLHF
>TRBJ2-1|13|TRBV13|TRBD2|few
TGTGCCAGTACTAGCGGGAGGGCCCATGAGCAGTTCTTC
CASTSGRAHEQFF
>TRBJ2-1|12|TRBV6-2/TRBV6-3|TRBD1|.
TGTGCCAGCAGGGCAACAGGGGATGAGCAGTTCTTC
CASRATGDEQFF
>TRBJ2-7|14|TRBV12-3/TRBV12-4|TRBD2|.
TGTGCCAGCATCCTAGCGGGGAGCTCCTACGAGCAGTACTTC
CASILAGSSYEQYF
>TRBJ1-3|14|TRBV7-9|TRBD1|few
TGTGCCAGCAGCTGGGGGGACAGGAAGATGGCCATATATTTT
CASSWGDRKMAIYF
>TRBJ1-4|16|TRBV2|.|many
TGTGCCAGCAGTGAATTTGTACAGGGTGTTAATGAAAAACTGTTTTTT
CASSEFVQGVNEKLFF
>TRBJ2-7|16|TRBV2|.|many
TGTGCCAGCAGTGTGGAGGGCGGGACAAGCTCCTACGAGCAGTACTTC
CASSVEGGTSSYEQYF
>TRBJ2-7|14|TRBV6-1|.|.
TGTGCCAGCCATTTAAGGTTCGAGGCGTACGAGCAGTACTTC
CASHLRFEAYEQYF
>TRBJ2-3|13|TRBV7-9|TRBD1|few
TGTGCCAGCAGCTTACCGGGACAGAGTACGCAGTATTTT
CASSLPGQSTQYF
>TRBJ2-5|15|TRBV27|.|many
TGTGCCAGCAGCTCAGGGTTTGTGGGCCAAGAGACCCAGTACTTC
CASSSGFVGQETQYF
>TRBJ2-2|14|TRBV4-2|.|.
TGTGCCAGCAGCCAAGAGGAAAAATACGGGGAGCTGTTTTTT
CASSQEEKYGELFF
>TRBJ2-3|18|TRBV27|TRBD2|.
TGTGCCAGCAGACACTACATTAGCGGGAGTGCTAGCACAGATACGCAGTATTTT
CASRHYISGSASTDTQYF
>TRBJ2-3|14|TRBV7-2|TRBD2|many
TGTGCCAGCAGCTTAGCTAGCGGGAGGGATACGCAGTATTTT
CASSLASGRDTQYF
>TRBJ1-2|15|TRBV7-2|.|many
TGTGCCAGCAGCTTAACCGGACAGCCTAATGGTGGCTACACCTTC
CASSLTGQPNGGYTF
>TRBJ2-1|15|TRBV7-9|.|many
TGTGCCAGCAGCAAAAGCGGAGGACGCGACAATGAGCAGTTCTTC
CASSKSGGRDNEQFF
>TRBJ2-2|14|TRBV20-1|TRBD2|.
TGCAGTGCTTATAGCGGGGCCAACACCGGGGAGCTGTTTTTT
CSAYSGANTGELFF
>TRBJ2-3|14|TRBV7-9|.|few
TGTGCCAGCACCCCCAAGGCGGGCCCAGATACGCAGTATTTT
CASTPKAGPDTQYF
>TRBJ2-3|15|TRBV24-1|TRBD2|.
TGTGCCACCAGTGAAGGGGAGGGGATCCCAGATACGCAGTATTTT
CATSEGEGIPDTQYF